This T cell receptor beta chain was recorded in a study of cytomegalovirus exposure and HLA in healthy donors (dated by TCRdb to the late 2010s). For the study in its entirety: In an earlier analysis of 450 to 750 of the donors, 250 to 300 Gb of sequence data and some 120 million unique TCR beta sequences from about 190 million T cells were reported. An early release covering 500 to 750 HLA-typed donors comprised around 300 gigabases of sequencing data and 85 million or so unique TCR sequences. The genetic ancestry cluster associated with self-reported Caucasian donors included 81% of the approximately 410 genotyped donors. The aim of the study was to test whether cataloging public T cell receptors could identify signatures of past pathogen exposure. The T cell repertoires of 666 subjects were profiled by immunosequencing and related to cytomegalovirus serostatus. A separate validation cohort of approximately 120 different subjects was used in addition to the roughly 670-subject first cohort. To predict cytomegalovirus infection status, the study brought together high-throughput TCR immunosequencing, statistical association of individual TCRs with disease status, and machine learning. To study patterns of TCR occurrence, a later analysis re-analyzed previously published TCR beta repertoires from 500 to 850 donors and added high-resolution HLA genotyping. Rather than using new phenotypic data, the later analysis identified candidate immune exposures from TCR beta sequences and from how often those sequences occurred across donors. An earlier analysis of 587 of the donors used high-throughput TCR beta sequencing to judge whether each TCR beta V gene segment behaved as functional or pseudogenic. Alongside the repertoire data, information on donor age, sex, ethnicity and CMV serostatus was compiled. A later genetic analysis took genome-wide SNP genotypes for about 55% of the 666 donors and used that subset as a discovery cohort. All discovery cohort repertoires had been generated on a single sequencing platform. HLA typing covered class I and class II loci at four-digit resolution. The number of typed donors differed by locus: about 620-630 for A, B, C, DRB1 and DQB1; approximately 540 for DQA1; some 610 for DPA1; and some 450 for DPB1. Because of strong linkage in the cohort, five DR-DQ haplotypes were treated as single units for association and clustering. Among a few hundred genotyped donors of the cohort, an average of roughly 240,000 unique TCR beta nucleotide sequences were sequenced per donor, 15% to 20% of them non-productive. Here is what the overall study found, with its caveats: A further reported finding was that TCR beta sequences accurately predicted the HLA-A and HLA-B alleles for most subjects in the first cohort. In a later genetic analysis, fewer N-insertions in productive TCRs were reported among donors in an Asian-associated ancestry cluster than the roughly 700-donor mean. Most CMV-associated TCR beta chains appeared to be HLA-restricted in a later analysis, and the HLA associations seemed to be driven largely by CMV exposure. The only immune exposure information available for the cohort was CMV serostatus. Sequencing depth was assumed to be roughly uniform across donors in the presence/absence analyses, though that assumption may not hold. According to a later analysis, TCR association rates differed among HLA loci, with DRB1 alleles showing the most associated TCRs and HLA-C alleles showing the fewest. The classifier was reported to diagnose cytomegalovirus status with high specificity and sensitivity in both the original cohort and the validation cohort. Most TCR sequences were seen in very few donors, while some public TCRs were found in many individuals. In this cohort, only TCR beta chains were sequenced, and detectable features were limited by the absence of alpha or paired-chain data. The 87-base-pair reads could not distinguish some IMGT-functional V segments, including TRBV6-2 and TRBV6-3, so those segments were excluded. The earlier analysis of some 540 of the donors excluded around 17 rarely observed V segments, including chromosome 9 orphons, because counts were too low. A group of highly shared sequence variants was considered likely to be a technical artifact of the sequencing pipeline. In vitro tests confirmed that a few of the cytomegalovirus-associated TCR beta chains recognize cytomegalovirus antigens. Because HLA typing was unavailable for some donors at each locus, only the typed subset was used in association tests. A later analysis reported that several top co-occurrence clusters appeared linked to parvovirus B19, influenza, CMV and Epstein-Barr virus. In a later genetic analysis, a missense DCLRE1C variant was associated with V-gene and J-gene trimming of TCR beta chains, and the association was replicated in an independent cohort. In the study, around 160 TCR beta chains were listed as associated with cytomegalovirus. Broadly in line with IMGT annotations, most TCR beta V segments showed up in productive rearrangements about 87% or about 30% of the time in an earlier analysis of a few hundred of the donors. The authors suggested that the approach could potentially be generalized to other disease states and immunological phenotypes. Specific HLA alleles were associated with 16,951 TCR beta sequences at a false discovery rate of 0.05 in a later analysis. Linkage disequilibrium might explain the correlated functional status among segregating V segments, but an unknown experimental factor could not be excluded. When HLA alleles, especially DR and DQ, strongly co-occurred, TCR associations were difficult to assign to individual alleles. Compared with equally common non-associated chains, HLA-associated TCR beta chains in a later analysis were more clonally expanded and had lower generation probabilities.

Library preparation employed the immunoSEQ multiplex PCR assay. For the multiplex PCR, a mixture combining 60 forward primers for TCR Vbeta segments and 13 reverse primers for TCR Jbeta segments was used. Amplification of the CDR3 region of rearranged TCR beta genes was performed with a multiplex PCR assay on genomic DNA. Amplified TCR beta libraries were sequenced as 87-base-pair reads on the Illumina HiSeq System. Under the source paper's analysis protocol: A later analysis tallied tens of millions of unique TCR beta chains across the 610 or so repertoires, and approximately 12 million of those chains were shared by two or more donors. Raw reads were error-corrected and collapsed into unique sequences with a nearest-neighbor algorithm that merged closely related sequences to remove PCR and sequencing errors. CDR3 sequences were aligned to IMGT reference sequences to assign V, D and J gene segments. Each retained sequence needed at least a six-nucleotide match to both a V gene segment and a J gene segment. Rearrangements were classified as productive when the CDR3 lacked stop codons and remained in frame with V and J, and all other rearrangements were classified as non-productive. Following IMGT convention, CDR3 was defined as the stretch from the second conserved V-encoded cysteine to the conserved J-encoded phenylalanine. Sequences without an unambiguous match to a single V gene segment were excluded from the earlier analysis of 450 to 650 of the donors. An earlier analysis of fewer than 650 of the donors classified V segments as functional when productive rearrangements were above 56.7% and as segregating when the standard deviation between donors was above 5%. To diagnose cytomegalovirus status from the catalog of TCR beta chain sequences, a statistical classification framework was built. V and J gene assignment, in a later analysis, came from comparing TCR nucleotide sequences with IMGT/GENE-DB human TR gene sequences. In a later analysis, CDR3 sequences and most-parsimonious VDJ recombination scenarios were assigned using the TCRdist pipeline. In a later analysis, each TCR beta chain was defined by its CDR3 amino acid sequence together with its V-gene family, and reads without a unique V-gene family were excluded. To address suspected cross-contamination and a sequencing artifact, a later analysis removed a few hundred highly shared, low-generation-probability nucleotide sequences. In a later analysis, a clonal expansion index for each public chain was calculated from normalized within-repertoire ranks of inferred template counts. A later analysis computed generation probabilities with a VDJ recombination model fitted to out-of-frame rearrangements, and checked the results against IGoR. Hypergeometric tests were used in a later analysis to score TCR-TCR, TCR-HLA and TCR-CMV co-occurrence, with a repertoire-size bias correction applied to the TCR pairs. False discovery rates were estimated in a later analysis by permuting HLA or CMV assignments 20 times. A later analysis grouped co-occurring TCRs with DBSCAN, adding TCRdist sequence similarity when clustering within HLA-allele-positive subsets. Co-occurrence clustering excluded repertoires with fewer than 30,000 or more than 120,000 public chains, plus five with anomalous nucleotide sharing. Entries here come from immuneACCESS through TCRdb and include only in-frame sequences with V and J called. Some clones fail to appear in such tables; in the studies checked, an unresolved V gene covers under half of the shortfall, and the cause of the remainder is unknown. D and trimming come from the DNA, and the V and J calls and clone size come from that table. Recorded for this sample are 70,000 to 95,000 clones; around 79% of them occurred a single time. The ten most abundant clones make up 14% to 15% of the sample.

In the case of this clone: Its antigen has not been determined. Base qualities were left out, and no much larger clone turns up one base away.

The CDR3 numbers 13 residues from cysteine through phenylalanine. The retained sequence is limited to the CDR3, 39 bases, with the frame set at the first base. CDR1 SQVTM and CDR2 ANQGSEA are derived from the germline V gene. The junction shows trimming of 8 bases on V and 6 bases on J, plus 19 bases between the germline ends. The cohort was made up of several hundred healthy bone marrow donors. At the time of sampling, every cohort member was nominally healthy, though immune exposures that went unrecorded were likely present. The donor tested CMV seropositive and was one of the 289 seropositive cohort members. A peripheral blood sample was collected from each donor, and TCR beta sequencing was performed on peripheral blood mononuclear cells. The Qiagen DNeasy Blood Extraction Kit was used to extract genomic DNA from the blood cell samples.

The source is a woman in her thirties or forties in good health and CMV-seropositive. The chain links TRBV29-1 with TRBJ1-1; the D gene identity is not certain. Material for sequencing was PBMCs. The DNA is as follows: TGCAGCCTGGCCGGCCCAGCGGAGGCTGAAGCTTTCTTT. Its protein reads: CSLAGPAEAEAFF. Reference TRBV29-1 and TRBJ1-1 genes cover what lies past the CDR3, so the full variable domain is SAVISQKPSRDICQRGTSLTIQCQVDSQVTMMFWYRQQPGQSLTLIATANQGSEATYESGFVIDKFPISRPNLTFSTLTVSNMSPEDSSIYLCSLAGPAEAEAFFGQGTRLTVV.